This passage covers 26 T cell receptor beta chains from one sample sequenced in a study of early T cells in non-severe SARS-CoV-2 infection. A single record per CDR3 protein comes from TCRdb applying MiXCR to the 5' RACE reads. The sample consists of 54,000 or so distinct CDR3 sequences, 5.5% to 6.5% of them appearing once. Sequenced: whole blood. All receptors derive from an adult who was a healthcare worker with PCR-confirmed SARS-CoV-2 infection or an uninfected control (not recorded which).

This clonotype appeared many times. CDR3 amino acids: CASSPRTESTDTQYF. In nucleotides, the CDR3 is TGTGCCAGCAGCCCGAGGACGGAAAGCACAGATACGCAGTATTTT. This chain uses TRBV9 with TRBJ2-3; D unclear. The CDR3 is 15 residues long. Trimming took off 4 bases at V and 0 bases at J, with 12 bases between the two ends. Germline CDR1 and CDR2: SGDLS and YYNGEE.

The chain carries TRBV7-9 and TRBJ1-1; D is ambiguous. This CDR3 has 15 residues. The V gene's germline CDR1 is SEHNR and CDR2 FQNEAQ (reference sequence). V gave up 5 bases and J gave up 1 base, with 14 bases separating them. CDR3 coding DNA: TGTGCCAGCAGCCTTAGGACGTCACCGAACACTGAAGCTTTCTTT. Translating gives CASSLRTSPNTEAFF.

This clonotype showed up many times. Written as DNA, the CDR3 is TGTGCCAGCACCCCGGGCCCGGGGACAGGGGCTTACCAAGAGACCCAGTACTTC. The encoded protein is CASTPGPGTGAYQETQYF. J is TRBJ2-5 and V is TRBV6-1; the match to TRBD1 covers 10 bases. This CDR3 has 18 residues. V was pared by 7 bases and J by 0 bases, with 14 bases of the junction left unmatched. Germline values: CDR1 MNHNS, CDR2 SASEGT.

The sample holds many counts of this clonotype. The rearrangement joins TRBV7-9 to TRBJ2-6; D is unclear. The CDR3 is 15 residues long. Germline V lookup: CDR1 SEHNR, CDR2 FQNEAQ (reference sequence). The V and J ends lost 8 bases and 1 base respectively, with 12 bases between them. As DNA, the CDR3 is TGTGCCAGCGATCCCGGCCAGTCTGGGGCCAACGTCCTGACTTTC. Its protein product is CASDPGQSGANVLTF.

This clonotype came up many times. The genes are TRBV7-2 and TRBJ1-5; D gene unclear. Germline CDR1 and CDR2: SGHTA and FQGNSA. The V and J ends lost 1 base and 6 bases respectively, with 7 bases between them. The CDR3 spans 13 residues. The CDR3 loop reads CASSLGRGQPQHF. CDR3 sequence (DNA): TGTGCCAGCAGCTTAGGTCGGGGTCAGCCCCAGCATTTT.

This clonotype was seen a handful of times. The V gene is TRBV6-6, the J gene TRBJ1-4, with 8 bases fitting TRBD1. CDR1 is MNHNY and CDR2 is SVGAGI in the germline V gene (reference sequence). This CDR3 spans 15 amino acids. V shed 2 bases and J 7 bases; nucleotides not matched to a gene: 6. DNA for the CDR3: TGTGCCAGCAGTTACCTGACAGGGGAAAGTGAAAAACTGTTTTTT. Its protein is CASSYLTGESEKLFF.

There are many counts of this clonotype. The chain is built from TRBV3-1 and TRBJ1-1, with D hard to call. This CDR3 comprises 14 residues. V lost 5 bases and J 4 bases, leaving 14 bases between the germline ends. Per germline, CDR1 LGHDT and CDR2 YNNKEL (reference sequence). The CDR3 nucleotides are TGTGCCAGCAGCTCAACCCCCCCCGGCACTGAAGCTTTCTTT. Translating gives CASSSTPPGTEAFF.

This clonotype was detected many times. V is TRBV2 and J is TRBJ2-3; D unresolved. The V gene's germline CDR1 is SNHLY and CDR2 FYNNEI. The V and J ends lost 8 bases and 4 bases respectively, with 10 bases between them. The CDR3 has 12 amino acids. CDR3 DNA sequence: TGTGCCAGCCGGGCCAGTTCAGATACGCAGTATTTT. Protein product: CASRASSDTQYF.

This clonotype was found a few times. The genes are TRBV2 and TRBJ2-3; 8 bases align to TRBD1. The ends lost 11 bases at V and 5 bases at J; junction bases unmatched: 12. Germline V gene sequence: CDR1 SNHLY, CDR2 FYNNEI. This CDR3 is built from 14 residues. The CDR3, as DNA: TGTGCCGGGGACAGGACCGGAGAGAGAGATACGCAGTATTTT. Protein: CAGDRTGERDTQYF.

This clonotype was picked up many times. The chain joins TRBV7-3 to TRBJ1-2; D perhaps matches TRBD1 (5 bases). Deletions cut 3 bases from V and 2 bases from J, with 22 bases between. In germline, CDR1 is SGHTA, CDR2 FQGTGA. The CDR3 sequence is 18 residues long. The CDR3 nucleotides read TGTGCCAGCAGCTTGGGGCGGGGCAGGGTAGACTCCAACTATGGCTACACCTTC. It specifies CASSLGRGRVDSNYGYTF.

This clonotype was seen at least ten times. This chain uses TRBV27 with TRBJ1-6; D remains ambiguous. Germline V lookup: CDR1 MNHEY, CDR2 SMNVEV (reference sequence). The CDR3 loop spans 13 amino acids. Trimming left V 3 bases short and J 10 bases short, with 10 bases between. The CDR3 loop is CASSLKDLSPLHF. Written as DNA, the CDR3 is TGTGCCAGCAGTTTGAAGGACCTGTCACCCCTCCACTTT.

This clonotype appeared many times. The rearrangement links TRBV13 to TRBJ1-1; no definite D call. The CDR3 has 12 residues. Per germline, CDR1 PRHDT and CDR2 FYEKMQ (reference sequence). V lost 2 bases, J lost 11 bases, and 12 bases lay in between. The CDR3 coding sequence is TGTGCCAGCAGCTTACAGGAGTCGCGGGCTTTCTTT. Encoded protein: CASSLQESRAFF.

This clonotype showed up many times. The J gene is TRBJ2-1, the V gene TRBV11-2; D gene ambiguous. The CDR3 is 11 residues long. Trimming pared 5 bases from V and 6 bases from J, leaving 5 bases between. CDR1 is SGHAT and CDR2 is FQNNGV in the germline V gene. The CDR3 sequence: CASSLSNEQFF. The CDR3 coding sequence is TGTGCCAGCAGCCTAAGCAATGAGCAGTTCTTC.

This clonotype was detected ten times or more. This rearrangement joins TRBV11-2 to TRBJ2-1; maybe TRBD2 (6 bases). The CDR3 spans 14 residues. CDR1 and CDR2 from the germline V gene are SGHAT and FQNNGV. V lost 7 bases and J 5 bases, leaving 15 bases between the germline ends. CDR3: CASTQSPGDNEQFF. CDR3 nucleotide sequence: TGTGCCAGCACCCAATCCCCGGGGGACAATGAGCAGTTCTTC. Full variable domain (remainder filled in from reference TRBV11-2 and TRBJ2-1): EAGVAQSPRYKIIEKRQSVAFWCNPISGHATLYWYQQILGQGPKLLIQFQNNGVVDDSQLPKDRFSAERLKGVDSTLKIQPAKLEDSAVYLCASTQSPGDNEQFFGPGTRLTVL.

This clonotype has a handful of counts. The V and J genes are TRBV5-4 and TRBJ1-2; 9 bases match TRBD1. Trimming at V came to 5 bases and at J to 4 bases, leaving 6 bases not matched to a gene. Per germline, CDR1 SGHNT and CDR2 YYREEE (reference sequence). The CDR3 runs to 14 residues. The CDR3 region has the DNA TGTGCCAGCAGGGACAGGGGAAAGATCTATGGCTACACCTTC. Protein: CASRDRGKIYGYTF.

This clonotype was seen repeatedly, ten times or more. The V call is TRBV27, the J call TRBJ2-1, with D perhaps given as TRBD1 or TRBD2 (5 bases each). Trimming pared 10 bases from V and 0 bases from J, leaving 10 bases between. CDR3 length: 13 amino acids. Germline CDR1 MNHEY, CDR2 SMNVEV (reference sequence). The CDR3: CATKGSSYNEQFF. The CDR3, as DNA: TGTGCCACGAAGGGGAGCTCCTACAATGAGCAGTTCTTC.

The rearrangement uses TRBV11-1 and TRBJ2-5; D unclear. The CDR3 length is 12 residues. Deletions cut 8 bases from V and 5 bases from J, with 12 bases between. Germline CDR1 reads SGHAT; CDR2 reads FQDESV (reference sequence). CDR3 sequence: CASSFLGETQYF. DNA of the CDR3: TGTGCCAGCTCGTTTTTAGGGGAGACCCAGTACTTC.

This clonotype was seen a few times. The CDR3 DNA is TGCGCCAGCAGCTCATCATCGGGACCAATCCAAGAGACCCAGTACTTC. Translating it yields CASSSSSGPIQETQYF. The chain carries TRBV5-1 and TRBJ2-5; D is perhaps TRBD1 or TRBD2 (5 bases each). The CDR3 contains 16 residues. With 3 bases removed from V and 1 base from J, the gap between germline ends came to 16 bases. The germline gives CDR1 SGHRS, CDR2 YFSETQ.

This clonotype was counted ten times or more. The chain couples TRBV4-1 to TRBJ2-7; D is tentatively TRBD1 or TRBD2 (5 bases each). The CDR3 is 15 amino acids. Trimming shortened V by 0 bases and J by 2 bases, and 11 bases separated the two germline ends. Germline CDR1 MGHRA, CDR2 YSYEKL. In DNA form, the CDR3 reads TGCGCCAGCAGCCAAGATTACCAGGGACCCTACGAGCAGTACTTC. It encodes CASSQDYQGPYEQYF.

This clonotype has only a few counts. The chain carries TRBV5-1 and TRBJ2-1; TRBD2 matches at 13 bases. CDR1 SGHRS and CDR2 YFSETQ come from the germline V gene. V shed 4 bases and J 4 bases; nucleotides not matched to a gene: 8. The CDR3 is made up of 17 amino acids. CDR3 residues: CASSLGLAGPHYNEQFF. CDR3 nucleotide sequence: TGCGCCAGCAGCCTGGGACTAGCGGGACCCCATTACAATGAGCAGTTCTTC.

V gene TRBV3-1 combines with J gene TRBJ2-7; no clear D. The ends were cut back, 1 base at V and 5 bases at J, with 6 bases in the middle. The CDR3 extends over 12 amino acids. CDR1 LGHDT and CDR2 YNNKEL come from the germline V gene (reference sequence). The CDR3 protein is CASSQGIHEQYF. CDR3 sequence (DNA): TGTGCCAGCAGCCAAGGGATCCACGAGCAGTACTTC.

The rearrangement joins TRBV10-3 to TRBJ2-1, with TRBD2 matching over 7 bases. There are 15 residues in the CDR3. CDR1 is ENHRY and CDR2 is SYGVKD in the germline V gene. The V segment lost 0 bases and the J segment 3 bases; nucleotides outside the gene matches: 2. The CDR3, as DNA: TGTGCCATCAGTGAGTCAGGGGAGGGCTACAATGAGCAGTTCTTC. Translated, it gives CAISESGEGYNEQFF.

This clonotype was seen many times. The chain joins TRBV7-6 to TRBJ1-1; 9 bases line up with TRBD1. The CDR3 runs 13 residues. Germline V gene sequence: CDR1 SGHVS, CDR2 FNYEAQ. The J segment lost 5 bases and the V segment lost 4 bases, leaving 2 bases of the junction unmatched. Here the CDR3 reads CASSSGQGTEAFF. CDR3 sequence (DNA): TGTGCCAGCAGCTCGGGACAGGGTACTGAAGCTTTCTTT.

This sequence joins TRBV29-1 and TRBJ2-2, with 7 bases that match TRBD1. V was pared by 5 bases and J by 5 bases, with 8 bases of the junction left unmatched. CDR1 and CDR2 (germline): SQVTM, ANQGSEA. There are 14 residues in the CDR3. The CDR3 DNA is TGCAGCGTTCCCGGGACAGAGCTAACCGGGGAGCTGTTTTTT. Protein sequence: CSVPGTELTGELFF.

In this sample, this clonotype turned up many times. The chain combines TRBV7-9 with TRBJ1-1; D is unclear. V lost 2 bases, J lost 7 bases, and 5 bases lay in between. The CDR3 extends over 11 amino acids. From germline, CDR1 is SEHNR and CDR2 FQNEAQ (reference sequence). The CDR3 DNA reads TGTGCCAGCAGCTTAATGAATGAAGCTTTCTTT. Translating it yields CASSLMNEAFF. Complete variable domain (other parts from reference TRBV7-9 and TRBJ1-1): DTGVSQNPRHKITKRGQNVTFRCDPISEHNRLYWYRQTLGQGPEFLTYFQNEAQLEKSRLLSDRFSAERPKGSFSTLEIQRTEQGDSAMYLCASSLMNEAFFGQGTRLTVV.

Many counts were recorded for this clonotype. This sequence joins TRBV11-3 and TRBJ2-4; 7 nucleotides match TRBD1. From germline, CDR1 is SGHNT and CDR2 YENEEA. J lost 11 bases, V lost 0 bases, and 4 bases had no gene match. CDR3 length: 13 residues. The CDR3 nucleotides are TGTGCCAGCAGCTTAGATAGGACAGGCCTTCAGTACTTC. Its translation is CASSLDRTGLQYF.